This T cell receptor (beta chain) was observed in a study of T cells in Graves' hyperthyroidism and ophthalmopathy. Study findings and constraints: Blood also carried most thyroid clonotypes expanded above 0.001. Model-based prediction identified ophthalmopathy a median around 6.5 months prior to its onset.

More than 9.5 ml fresh peripheral blood yielded the PBMCs. Regions amplified from RNA transcripts were the TCR beta CDR3 regions. The HTBI set primed first-round TCR CDR3 RT-PCR. TCRdb reanalysed the multiplex PCR reads using MiXCR and keeps one entry per CDR3 protein. Among about 590,000 distinct CDR3 sequences listed, roughly 14% were seen once. Trimming pared 0 bases from V and 4 bases from J, leaving 11 bases between. Germline V gene lookup returns CDR1 SGDLS and CDR2 YYNGEE. The CDR3 is 16 residues long. This clonotype was counted a few times. Its antigen is unknown. The V call is TRBV9, the J call TRBJ2-6, with no clear D. The receptor comes from a woman in her twenties or thirties with Graves' hyperthyroidism. The sequenced sample was blood. In nucleotides, the CDR3 is TGTGCCAGCAGCGTAGTGGCGGTTGGAGGGGCCAACGTCCTGACTTTC. It translates to CASSVVAVGGANVLTF. Based on the CDR3 plus reference TRBV9 and TRBJ2-6, the full variable domain is DSGVTQTPKHLITATGQRVTLRCSPRSGDLSVYWYQQSLDQGLQFLIQYYNGEERAKGNILERFSAQQFPDLHSELNLSSLELGDSALYFCASSVVAVGGANVLTFGAGSRLTVL.